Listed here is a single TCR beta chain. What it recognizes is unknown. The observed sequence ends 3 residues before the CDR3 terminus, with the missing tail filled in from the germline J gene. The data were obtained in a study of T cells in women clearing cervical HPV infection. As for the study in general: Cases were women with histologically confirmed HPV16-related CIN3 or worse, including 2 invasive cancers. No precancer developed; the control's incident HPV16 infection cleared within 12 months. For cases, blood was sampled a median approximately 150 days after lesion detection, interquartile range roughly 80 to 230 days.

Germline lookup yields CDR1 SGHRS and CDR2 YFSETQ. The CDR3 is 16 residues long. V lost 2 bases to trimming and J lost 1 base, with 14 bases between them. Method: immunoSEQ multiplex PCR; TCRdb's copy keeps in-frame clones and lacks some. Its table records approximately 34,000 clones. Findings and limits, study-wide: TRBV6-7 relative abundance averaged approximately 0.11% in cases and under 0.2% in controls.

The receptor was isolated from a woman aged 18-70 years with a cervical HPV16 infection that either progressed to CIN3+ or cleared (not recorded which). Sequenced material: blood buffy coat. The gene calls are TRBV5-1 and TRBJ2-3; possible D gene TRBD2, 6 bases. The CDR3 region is CASSFRGGAGTDTQYF. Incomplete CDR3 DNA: TGCGCCAGCAGCTTCCGAGGCGGGGCCGGCACAGATACG.